The entry below gives a single T cell receptor (beta chain) sequence along with its context. This clone may be a read error of a much larger clone one base away. cDNA specific to TCR beta was made from 500 ng of total RNA, with a constant-region primer employed for priming. What produced the TCR beta libraries was three nested multiplex PCR rounds using slightly modified ARM-PCR. TRBV1-TRBV30 forward primers and a C-beta reverse primer were used in the first two PCR rounds, which each ran for nine to ten cycles. TCRdb fed the multiplex PCR reads into MiXCR, producing one record per CDR3 protein. The sample lists 150,000 to 200,000 distinct CDR3 sequences, roughly three fifths occurring once. RNA isolated from unsorted whole blood supplied the blood RNA, with germline DNA also extracted. This entry belongs to a study of tumor-infiltrating lymphocytes in primary liver carcinoma. CDR1 is SGHAT and CDR2 is FQNNGV in the germline V gene. CDR3 length: 12 amino acids.

The sequencing sample was made of peripheral blood. The genes are TRBV11-2 and TRBJ2-5; D unresolved. The receptor comes from a man in his forties or fifties with primary liver carcinoma and hepatitis B virus infection. CDR3 residues: CASTLGHETQYF. The CDR3 DNA is TGTGCCAGCACCTTAGGGCATGAGACCCAGTACTTC.